These T cell receptor beta chains were read from a single sample in a study of cytomegalovirus exposure and HLA in healthy donors. TCRdb's copy holds only in-frame clones and misses some; the assay was immunoSEQ multiplex PCR. The sample has about 160,000 clones; about 85% are singletons. Sequenced input: PBMCs. The receptor set was obtained from a young man in good health and CMV-seropositive. CDR3s leave out the opening cysteine and the closing phenylalanine or tryptophan.

J: TRBJ1-2
V: TRBV5-5
CDR3: ASSLDSGYT

J: TRBJ2-5
V: TRBV27
CDR3: ASTLLAGGLETQY

J: TRBJ2-3
V: TRBV6-1
CDR3: ASSESGLDFPDTQY

J: TRBJ1-1
V: TRBV15
CDR3: ATSRETGGDTEAF

J: TRBJ2-5
V: TRBV6-1
CDR3: ASRAGGLGGETQY

J: TRBJ1-2
V: TRBV5-1
CDR3: ASSSDVGTGGGYT

J: TRBJ1-1
V: TRBV27
CDR3: ASSWTGYTEAF

J: TRBJ1-1
V: TRBV5-1
CDR3: ASSAQDRGLWDTEAF

J: TRBJ2-7
V: TRBV7-2
CDR3: ASSWSGGGDHEQY

J: TRBJ1-1
V: TRBV2
CDR3: ASSVGEAF

J: TRBJ1-5
V: TRBV6-1
CDR3: ASSDEAVLNQPQH

J: TRBJ2-5
V: TRBV30
CDR3: AWTPPTPTGTQY

J: TRBJ2-7
V: TRBV6-1
CDR3: ASLRAGGGSYEQY

J: TRBJ1-4
V: TRBV7-2
CDR3: ASSFRVGGNEKLF

J: TRBJ2-7
V: TRBV2
CDR3: ASRTGTLAYEQY

J: TRBJ2-3
V: TRBV6-1
CDR3: ASSVTSGAADTQY

J: TRBJ2-3
V: TRBV4-3
CDR3: ASSQRTGGSADTQY

J: TRBJ1-1
V: TRBV7-2
CDR3: ASSPSGANTEAF

J: TRBJ2-3
V: TRBV5-1
CDR3: ASSPGLSTDTQY

J: TRBJ1-1
V: TRBV15
CDR3: ATSIGVGNTEAF

J: TRBJ1-5
V: TRBV6-6
CDR3: ASSPPRENQPQH

J: TRBJ1-2
V: TRBV6-5
CDR3: ASRTTGDYGYT

J: TRBJ2-7
V: TRBV7-9
CDR3: ASSLTGLEYEQY

J: TRBJ1-1
V: TRBV7-9
CDR3: ASGRQPENTEAF

J: TRBJ2-3
V: TRBV6-5
CDR3: ASRRGGEVTDTQY

J: TRBJ1-1
V: TRBV5-1
CDR3: ASSFDKNTEAF

J: TRBJ1-1
V: TRBV5-4
CDR3: ASTFWGGVGGTEAF

J: TRBJ2-1
V: TRBV12-5
CDR3: ASGLVIGELDEQF

J: TRBJ1-3
V: TRBV14
CDR3: ASSGDTIY

J: TRBJ2-3
V: TRBV4-3
CDR3: ASSQDRQGTDTQY

J: TRBJ2-7
V: TRBV7-9
CDR3: ASSPGQGQY

J: TRBJ2-1
V: TRBV5-1
CDR3: ASRHFGTEDNEQF

J: TRBJ1-6
V: TRBV19
CDR3: ASSIRSPTRTGTRGSPLH

J: TRBJ2-2
V: TRBV5-5
CDR3: ASSLQGAFNTGELF

J: TRBJ2-5
V: TRBV4-2
CDR3: ASSYDMGQETQY

J: TRBJ1-3
V: TRBV19
CDR3: ASSISHYSGNTIY

J: TRBJ2-1
V: TRBV4-1
CDR3: ASSRMLGGSSYNEQF

J: TRBJ1-2
V: TRBV18
CDR3: ASSHRKGERGDYGYT

J: TRBJ2-1
V: TRBV7-3
CDR3: ASSLDRGEYNEQF

J: TRBJ2-3
V: TRBV4-2
CDR3: ASSQEPRSTDTQY

J: TRBJ2-7
V: TRBV11-3
CDR3: ASEISSWGGGEQY

J: TRBJ2-1
V: TRBV9
CDR3: ASSVAGGRQHEQF

J: TRBJ2-5
V: TRBV5-4
CDR3: ASSLEAPSGTQY

J: TRBJ2-7
V: TRBV4-1
CDR3: ASSQNRDRGPYEQY

J: TRBJ1-2
V: TRBV12-5
CDR3: ASGLPPLGQALRDVYGYT

J: TRBJ1-2
V: TRBV4-2
CDR3: ASSQDEGGYRGYT

J: TRBJ1-2
V: TRBV6-6
CDR3: ASSPSYGYT

J: TRBJ2-1
V: TRBV5-4
CDR3: ASSLGLAGGNEQF

J: TRBJ2-5
V: TRBV5-4
CDR3: ASTSGGLAGVETQY

J: TRBJ1-5
V: TRBV7-9
CDR3: ASSSTGSNQPQH

J: TRBJ1-6
V: TRBV9
CDR3: ASSFGTGGNSPLH

J: TRBJ2-1
V: TRBV5-6
CDR3: ASSYSGSNNEQF